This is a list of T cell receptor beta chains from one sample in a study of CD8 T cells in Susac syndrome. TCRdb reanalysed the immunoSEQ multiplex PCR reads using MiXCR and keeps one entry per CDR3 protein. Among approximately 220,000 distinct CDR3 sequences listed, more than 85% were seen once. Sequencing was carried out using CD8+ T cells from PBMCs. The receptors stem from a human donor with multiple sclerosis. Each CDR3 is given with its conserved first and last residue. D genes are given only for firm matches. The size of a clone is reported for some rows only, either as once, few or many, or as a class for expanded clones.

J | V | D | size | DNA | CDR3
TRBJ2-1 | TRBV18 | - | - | TGTGCCAGCTCACCCACAGGGATTGGCCCGTCATTAAATGAGCAGTTCTTC | CASSPTGIGPSLNEQFF
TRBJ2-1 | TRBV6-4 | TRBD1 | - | TGTGCCAGCAGTGTTGGGGACAGTACCAATGAGCAGTTCTTC | CASSVGDSTNEQFF
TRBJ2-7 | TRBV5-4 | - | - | TGTGCCAGCAGCTTGGAAAAGGGGCAGTACGAGCAGTACTTC | CASSLEKGQYEQYF
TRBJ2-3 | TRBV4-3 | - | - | TGCGCCAGCAGCCCACAACCCACAGATACGCAGTATTTT | CASSPQPTDTQYF
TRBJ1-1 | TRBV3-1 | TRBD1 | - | TGTGCCAGCAGCCCATTATTGGGACAGGCTGAAGCTTTCTTT | CASSPLLGQAEAFF
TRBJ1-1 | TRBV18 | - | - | TGTGCCAGCTCACCGTACAGGGAAGGGTATATGAACACTGAAGCTTTCTTT | CASSPYREGYMNTEAFF
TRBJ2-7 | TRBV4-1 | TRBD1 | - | TGCGCCAGCAGCTATGCGACAGGGGGGGTTGAAGAGCAGTACTTC | CASSYATGGVEEQYF
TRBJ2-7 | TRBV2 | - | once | TGTGCCAGCAGTGAGAACCCCCGCTTTTACGAGCAGTACTTC | CASSENPRFYEQYF
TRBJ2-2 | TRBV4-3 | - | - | TGCGCCAGCAGCCAAGATGTGGCTAGCAGCGGGGAGCTGTTTTTT | CASSQDVASSGELFF
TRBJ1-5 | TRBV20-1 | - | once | TGCAGTGCTTCGGATTTAGTAGGTCAGCCCCAGCATTTT | CSASDLVGQPQHF
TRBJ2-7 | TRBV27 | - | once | TGTGCCAGCAGTTGGACCAGAGGCTACGAGCAGTACTTC | CASSWTRGYEQYF
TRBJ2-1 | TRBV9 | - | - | TGTGCCAGCAGCGTAGTCTACAATGAGCAGTTCTTC | CASSVVYNEQFF
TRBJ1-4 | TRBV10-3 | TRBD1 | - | TGTGCCATCAGTGACGGACAGGGGTACGAAAAACTGTTTTTT | CAISDGQGYEKLFF
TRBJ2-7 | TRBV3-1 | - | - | TGTGCCAGCAGCCAAGATTGGCAGGGAGACTACGAGCAGTACTTC | CASSQDWQGDYEQYF
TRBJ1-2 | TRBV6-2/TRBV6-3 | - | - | TGTGCCAGCAGTTTCCCGACAGGCTACACCTTC | CASSFPTGYTF
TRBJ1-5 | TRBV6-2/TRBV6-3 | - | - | TGTGCCAGCAGTGGCGCTCCCTGGCAGTCTTATAGCAATCAGCCCCAGCATTTT | CASSGAPWQSYSNQPQHF
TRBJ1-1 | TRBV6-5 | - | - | TGTGCCAGCGCTATAAATCCGGGCACTGAAGCTTTCTTT | CASAINPGTEAFF
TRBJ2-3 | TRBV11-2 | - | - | TGTGCCAGCAGCCCTATTCGGGACGAATTCACAGATACGCAGTATTTT | CASSPIRDEFTDTQYF
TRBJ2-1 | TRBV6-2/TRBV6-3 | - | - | TGTGCCAGCAGTTATTATCATAACGAGCAGTTCTTC | CASSYYHNEQFF
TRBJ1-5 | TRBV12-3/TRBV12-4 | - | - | TGTGCCAGCAGTTTGGGGTCAAGCAATCAGCCCCAGCATTTT | CASSLGSSNQPQHF
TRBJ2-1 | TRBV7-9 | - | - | TGTGCCAGCAGCTCCGGTCAGAGCCCCAATGAGCAGTTCTTC | CASSSGQSPNEQFF
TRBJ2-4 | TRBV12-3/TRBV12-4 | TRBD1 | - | TGTGCCAGCAGCTGGACAGGGCTAGCCAAAAACATTCAGTACTTC | CASSWTGLAKNIQYF
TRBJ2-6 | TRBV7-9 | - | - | TGTGCCAGCAGCTTTGGTGGGGCCAACGTCCTGACTTTC | CASSFGGANVLTF
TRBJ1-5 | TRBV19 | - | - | TGTGCCAGTAGTATCCGGGACAACCATCAGCCCCAGCATTTT | CASSIRDNHQPQHF
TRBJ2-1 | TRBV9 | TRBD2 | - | TGTGCCAGCAGCGCAGAACTGAGCGGGACCCACAATGAGCAGTTCTTC | CASSAELSGTHNEQFF
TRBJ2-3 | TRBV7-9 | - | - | TGTGCCAGCAGCTCCCCCGTAAGCGCAGATACGCAGTATTTT | CASSSPVSADTQYF
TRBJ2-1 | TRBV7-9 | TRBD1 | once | TGTGCCAGCAGCCCGGGGACAGGGAGGTCGGGCAATGAGCAGTTCTTC | CASSPGTGRSGNEQFF
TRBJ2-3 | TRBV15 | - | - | TGTGCCACCAGCAGAGATCCTGGGGGCACAGATACGCAGTATTTT | CATSRDPGGTDTQYF
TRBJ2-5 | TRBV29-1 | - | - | TGCAGCGTCAGTGGGGAGACCCAGTACTTC | CSVSGETQYF
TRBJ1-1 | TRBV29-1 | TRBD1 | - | TGCAGCGTGGTTGCGGGGTACCGGGACAGGGGATTGAACACTGAAGCTTTCTTT | CSVVAGYRDRGLNTEAFF
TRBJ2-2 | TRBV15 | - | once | TGTGCCACCAGCACCACAGGGAACACCGGGGAGCTGTTTTTT | CATSTTGNTGELFF
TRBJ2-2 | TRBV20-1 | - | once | TGCAGTGCCAAGGGGTCAGACACCGGGGAGCTGTTTTTT | CSAKGSDTGELFF
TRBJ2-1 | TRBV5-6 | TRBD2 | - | TGTGCCAGCAGGATAGCGGGAGGGTGGGGTGAGCAGTTCTTC | CASRIAGGWGEQFF
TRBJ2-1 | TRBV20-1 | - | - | TGCAGTGCTGCAGGTGGGGGTGAGCAGTTCTTC | CSAAGGGEQFF
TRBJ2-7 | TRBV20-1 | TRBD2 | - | TGCAGTGCTAGAGGGCGACGGGGGGAGTACTTC | CSARGRRGEYF
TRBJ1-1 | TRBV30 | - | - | TGTGCCTGGATGAGTGTAGAGGTTACTGAAGCTTTCTTT | CAWMSVEVTEAFF
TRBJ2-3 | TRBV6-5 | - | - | TGTGCCAGCAGCGATAGCGGCCGCCTCACAGATACGCAGTATTTT | CASSDSGRLTDTQYF
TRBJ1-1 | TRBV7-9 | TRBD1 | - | TGTGCCAGCAGCTTAGGACAGGGGGGAGGGAGAACTGAAGCTTTCTTT | CASSLGQGGGRTEAFF
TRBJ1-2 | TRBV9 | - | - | TGTGCCAGCACCGACAGCTATGTAGGAGCAAACTATGGCTACACCTTC | CASTDSYVGANYGYTF
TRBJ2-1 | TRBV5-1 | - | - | TGCGCCAGCCTGGCGGAGGGTTCCTACAATGAGCAGTTCTTC | CASLAEGSYNEQFF
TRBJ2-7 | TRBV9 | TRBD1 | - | TGTGCCAGCAGCGTAGTAAGACAGGGGGCCGACGAGCAGTACTTC | CASSVVRQGADEQYF
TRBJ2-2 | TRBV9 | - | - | TGTGCCAGCAGCGTCCGGGACACCTTCACCGGGGAGCTGTTTTTT | CASSVRDTFTGELFF
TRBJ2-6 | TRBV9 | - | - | TGTGCCAGCAGCGTAACGACTGGGCATGGGGCCAACGTCCTGACTTTC | CASSVTTGHGANVLTF
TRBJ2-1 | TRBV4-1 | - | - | TGCGCCAGCAGCCACCCACGGACCGACAATGAGCAGTTCTTC | CASSHPRTDNEQFF
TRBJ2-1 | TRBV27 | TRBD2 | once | TGTGCCAGCAGTTCCTTAGCGGGTGAGCAGTTCTTC | CASSSLAGEQFF
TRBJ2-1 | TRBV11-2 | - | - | TGTGCCAGCAGCTTAGCCTTTGGGGGTCGGTACAATGAGCAGTTCTTC | CASSLAFGGRYNEQFF
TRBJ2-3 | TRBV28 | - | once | TGTGCCAGCACCGTTGCGAGCACAGATACGCAGTATTTT | CASTVASTDTQYF
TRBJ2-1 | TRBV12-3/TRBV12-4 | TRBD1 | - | TGTGCCAGCAGTTTGGACAGGGGTTACAATGAGCAGTTCTTC | CASSLDRGYNEQFF